This TCR beta chain was obtained from a study of blood T cell repertoires in COVID-19. Study details: PBMCs, B-cell-depleted T cells, or T cells provided the cDNA or gDNA that made up the material.

Participants were placed into cohorts based on the clinical history they reported. Germline-derived CDR1 and CDR2 are KGHSH and LQKENI. This CDR3 has 16 amino acids. J gave up 7 bases and V 6 bases, and 17 bases lay outside the gene matches. The table lists this clone with a count of one. Repertoires were generated with immunoSEQ multiplex PCR, while TCRdb's copy carries only in-frame clones and drops some. The sample has about 160,000 clones, approximately 90% seen once. The sequence derives from a woman in her forties who had been exposed to COVID-19. The chain employs TRBV18 and TRBJ2-7, with 8 bases lining up with TRBD1. The specimen was PBMCs or T cells enriched from blood (not recorded which). CDR3: CASSPPGTGNGGEQYF. CDR3 DNA sequence: TGTGCCAGCTCGCCCCCCGGGACAGGCAACGGGGGAGAGCAGTACTTC.